The 20 T cell receptor beta chains below all came from one sample that was sequenced in a study of cytomegalovirus exposure and HLA in healthy donors (dated by TCRdb to the late 2010s). The method behind the library was the immunoSEQ multiplex PCR assay. TCRdb obtained this table from immuneACCESS and retained in-frame rearrangements with V and J assigned. These tables miss some clones; where compared with another copy, unresolved V genes account for less than half of the shortfall, and the remainder is unexplained. For this sample the table gives about 65,000 clones, of which about 90% were detected only once. The leading ten clones occupy roughly 1.3% of the sample. The sequenced material came from PBMCs. These receptors all stem from a woman between 18 and 29 years old in good health and CMV-seronegative.

This sequence joins TRBV2 and TRBJ2-7, with 8 nucleotides matching TRBD2. In germline, CDR1 is SNHLY, CDR2 FYNNEI. The CDR3 loop spans 14 amino acids. V shed 4 bases, J shed 1 base, and the junction held 3 bases outside the gene matches. This CDR3 reads CASSVAGGSYEQYF. The CDR3 DNA reads TGTGCCAGCAGTGTGGCGGGAGGATCCTACGAGCAGTACTTC.

The chain uses TRBV2 and TRBJ2-1; D unclear. V gave up 7 bases and J gave up 6 bases, with 10 bases separating them. The CDR3 spans 12 residues. Germline loops: CDR1 SNHLY, CDR2 FYNNEI. The DNA of the CDR3 is TGTGCCAGCATGGTCAGGATCAATGAGCAGTTCTTC. Its translation: CASMVRINEQFF.

V is TRBV6-4 and J is TRBJ1-4; 10 nucleotides line up with TRBD1. CDR1 is MRHNA and CDR2 is SNTAGT in the germline V gene. The CDR3 is 16 residues long. The J segment lost 5 bases and the V segment lost 3 bases, leaving 6 bases of the junction unmatched. CDR3 sequence (DNA): TGTGCCAGCAGTGAAACCCCGGGACAGGGGAATGAAAAACTGTTTTTT. Amino acid sequence: CASSETPGQGNEKLFF.

The chain links TRBV27 to TRBJ2-7; TRBD1 agrees at 9 bases. Germline V lookup: CDR1 MNHEY, CDR2 SMNVEV (reference sequence). Trimming removed 0 bases from V and 2 bases from J; junction bases left unmatched: 2. The CDR3 runs to 15 residues. The CDR3 protein is CASSLSGQGTYEQYF. CDR3 DNA sequence: TGTGCCAGCAGTTTATCGGGACAGGGTACCTACGAGCAGTACTTC.

The chain has TRBV14 and TRBJ1-4, with 9 positions matching TRBD1. This CDR3 is built from 15 residues. Germline CDR1 and CDR2: SGHDN and FVKESK. Trimming took 4 bases from V and 7 from J; bases not matched to a gene: 7. The DNA for the CDR3 is TGTGCCAGCAGCCGGGACACAGGGGGCCTTGAAAAACTGTTTTTT. Residues: CASSRDTGGLEKLFF. Full variable domain (missing parts from reference TRBV14 and TRBJ1-4): EAGVTQFPSHSVIEKGQTVTLRCDPISGHDNLYWYRRVMGKEIKFLLHFVKESKQDESGMPNNRFLAERTGGTYSTLKVQPAELEDSGVYFCASSRDTGGLEKLFFGSGTQLSVL.

V and J are TRBV5-5 and TRBJ1-2, with a tentative D call TRBD1 (6 bases). Germline V CDR1 and CDR2: SGHKS, YYEKEE (reference sequence). V was trimmed by 2 bases and J by 7 bases, leaving 12 bases between them. CDR3 length equals 13 residues. The CDR3: CASSFRGFVGYTF. The DNA for the CDR3 is TGTGCCAGCAGCTTTAGGGGGTTTGTTGGCTACACCTTC. Together with reference TRBV5-5 and TRBJ1-2, the CDR3 gives the full variable domain: DAGVTQSPTHLIKTRGQQVTLRCSPISGHKSVSWYQQVLGQGPQFIFQYYEKEERGRGNFPDRFSARQFPNYSSELNVNALLLGDSALYLCASSFRGFVGYTFGSGTRLTVV.

This CDR3 is CASSLERISGAGANVLTF. Written as DNA, the CDR3 is TGCGCCAGCAGCTTGGAACGAATATCAGGGGCTGGGGCCAACGTCCTGACTTTC. The chain recombines TRBV5-1 with TRBJ2-6, with a weak D call TRBD1 (6 bases). The ends were cut back, 0 bases at V and 2 bases at J, with 15 bases in the middle. The CDR3 consists of 18 residues. Germline V gene lookup returns CDR1 SGHRS and CDR2 YFSETQ.

Only one count was recorded for this clone. V is TRBV5-1 and J is TRBJ2-1; D possibly corresponds to TRBD1 (7 bases). V was trimmed by 3 bases and J by 4 bases, leaving 8 bases between them. CDR3 length equals 13 residues. Germline CDR1 is SGHRS and CDR2 is YFSETQ. CDR3 protein: CASSSGGYNEQFF. CDR3 coding DNA: TGCGCCAGCAGCTCAGGGGGGTACAATGAGCAGTTCTTC.

This chain connects TRBV19 to TRBJ2-7; possible D gene TRBD2, 6 bases. The V gene's germline CDR1 is LNHDA and CDR2 SQIVND (reference sequence). Trimming shortened V by 4 bases and J by 3 bases, and 13 bases separated the two germline ends. CDR3 size: 14 residues. The CDR3 spells CASSTRRGIYEQYF. CDR3 nucleotide sequence: TGTGCCAGTAGTACTCGTCGGGGGATCTACGAGCAGTACTTC.

The chain carries TRBV18 and TRBJ1-1; unclear D gene. V gave up 4 bases and J gave up 1 base, with 19 bases separating them. Per the germline V gene, CDR1 is KGHSH and CDR2 is LQKENI. This CDR3 comprises 17 residues. CDR3: CASSRYLKPGGNTEAFF. The CDR3 region has the DNA TGTGCCAGCTCACGCTATTTAAAGCCCGGTGGGAACACTGAAGCTTTCTTT.

J is TRBJ1-5 and V is TRBV4-1, with D possibly matching TRBD1 (5 bases). The CDR3 is made up of 15 amino acids. Per the germline V gene, CDR1 is MGHRA and CDR2 is YSYEKL. V was clipped by 4 bases and J by 4 bases, with 14 bases between them. The CDR3: CASSPYGAANQPQHF. As DNA, the CDR3 is TGCGCCAGCAGCCCCTATGGGGCAGCGAATCAGCCCCAGCATTTT.

J is TRBJ2-1 and V is TRBV6-1; 8 bases align to TRBD1. The CDR3 totals 17 residues. Germline trimming cut 1 base from V and 4 bases from J; bases unmatched to any gene: 9. The germline V gene has CDR1 MNHNS and CDR2 SASEGT. The CDR3, as DNA: TGTGCCAGCAGTGAAGGTCTTAACAGGGGGGTTTACAATGAGCAGTTCTTC. This encodes CASSEGLNRGVYNEQFF.

V is TRBV9 and J is TRBJ1-2; D unresolved. In germline, CDR1 is SGDLS, CDR2 YYNGEE. V lost 0 bases and J 8 bases, leaving 8 bases between the germline ends. The CDR3 runs 12 residues. The DNA of the CDR3 is TGTGCCAGCAGCGTAGCTACTACGGGCTACACCTTC. As protein: CASSVATTGYTF.

The rearrangement joins TRBV28 to TRBJ1-2; 7 nucleotides align to TRBD1. After removal of 7 bases from V and 5 bases from J, the junction contained 16 bases not matched to a gene. The CDR3 totals 16 residues. Germline CDR1 is MDHEN and CDR2 is SYDVKM. DNA for the CDR3: TGTGCCAGCAAGGGGATTGAGGGGGCCCGATTTTATGGCTACACCTTC. This sequence encodes CASKGIEGARFYGYTF.

J is TRBJ1-1 and V is TRBV27; no definite D call. The germline V and J ends were trimmed by 8 bases and 1 base, with 11 bases remaining between them. Germline CDR1 is MNHEY and CDR2 is SMNVEV (reference sequence). The CDR3 has 13 residues. CDR3 sequence (DNA): TGTGCCAGCCGCTTGGACTGGAACACTGAAGCTTTCTTT. It codes for CASRLDWNTEAFF.

The CDR3 DNA is TGTGCCAGCAGCCTTGGGACTATCCCTCTCGGCGAGCAGTACTTC. As protein: CASSLGTIPLGEQYF. The chain employs TRBV28 and TRBJ2-7, with 7 bases fitting TRBD2. Unmatched junction bases numbered 14, after V lost 6 bases and J lost 6 bases. The germline V gene encodes CDR1 MDHEN and CDR2 SYDVKM. The CDR3 contains 15 residues.

The gene calls are TRBV11-3 and TRBJ2-7, with TRBD2 matching 7 bases. CDR3 length equals 13 residues. V trimming: 3 bases; J trimming: 6 bases; junction bases outside the gene matches: 5. Per the germline V gene, CDR1 is SGHNT and CDR2 is YENEEA. CDR3 loop: CASSFRREGEQYF. The DNA for the CDR3 is TGTGCCAGCAGCTTCCGGAGGGAGGGCGAGCAGTACTTC.

In DNA, the CDR3 is TGCGCCAGCAGTCAGGCGGTTATACACGAGCAGTACTTC. It translates to CASSQAVIHEQYF. This sequence joins TRBV23-1 and TRBJ2-7; D ambiguous. TRBV23-1 is an ORF, and what it does is uncertain. The CDR3 is made up of 13 amino acids. Trimming took 3 bases from V and 5 from J, leaving 11 bases between them.

This clone was found a few times. V usage is TRBV6-6 and J usage is TRBJ1-5; D possibly corresponds to TRBD1 (6 bases). The CDR3 is 12 residues long. From germline, CDR1 is MNHNY and CDR2 SVGAGI (reference sequence). The V end was cut by 9 bases, the J end by 3 bases, with 9 bases between. The CDR3 protein is CASGQTNQPQHF. Here the CDR3 DNA reads TGTGCCAGTGGACAGACCAATCAGCCCCAGCATTTT.

The chain has TRBV18 and TRBJ1-1, with 8 bases lining up with TRBD1. The CDR3 loop spans 12 amino acids. The germline gives CDR1 KGHSH, CDR2 LQKENI. The V gene end was trimmed by 4 bases and the J gene end by 7 bases; junction bases not matched to a gene: 2. CDR3 sequence reads: CASSLDRGEAFF. The CDR3 DNA is TGTGCCAGCTCACTCGACAGGGGTGAAGCTTTCTTT.